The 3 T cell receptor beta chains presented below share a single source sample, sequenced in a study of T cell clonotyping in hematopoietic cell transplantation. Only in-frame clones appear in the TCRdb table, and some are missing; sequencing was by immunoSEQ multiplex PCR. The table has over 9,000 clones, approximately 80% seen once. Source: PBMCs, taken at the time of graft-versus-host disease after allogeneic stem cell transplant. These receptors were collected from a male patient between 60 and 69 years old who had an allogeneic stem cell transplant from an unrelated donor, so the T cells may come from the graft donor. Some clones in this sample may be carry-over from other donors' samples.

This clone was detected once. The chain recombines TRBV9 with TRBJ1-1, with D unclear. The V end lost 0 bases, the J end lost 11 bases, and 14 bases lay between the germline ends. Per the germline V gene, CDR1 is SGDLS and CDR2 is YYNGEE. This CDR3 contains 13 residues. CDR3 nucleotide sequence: TGTGCCAGCAGCGTAGTTACCGGAAGTGGGGCTTTCTTT. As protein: CASSVVTGSGAFF.

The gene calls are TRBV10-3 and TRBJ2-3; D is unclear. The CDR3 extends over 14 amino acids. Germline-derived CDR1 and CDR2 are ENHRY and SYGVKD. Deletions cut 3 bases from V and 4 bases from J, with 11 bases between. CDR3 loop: CAISEGFEADTQYF. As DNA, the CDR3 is TGTGCCATCAGTGAAGGTTTTGAGGCAGATACGCAGTATTTT.

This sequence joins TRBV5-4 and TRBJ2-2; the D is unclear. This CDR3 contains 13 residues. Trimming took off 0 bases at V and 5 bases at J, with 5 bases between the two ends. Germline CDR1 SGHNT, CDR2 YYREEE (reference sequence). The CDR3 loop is CASSLDPTGELFF. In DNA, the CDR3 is TGTGCCAGCAGCTTGGACCCAACCGGGGAGCTGTTTTTT.